What follows is one T cell receptor (beta chain) and its context. Sequencing was performed with immunoSEQ multiplex PCR; in TCRdb, only in-frame clones are kept and a portion is missing. The data show 250,000 to 300,000 clones, 87% seen once. V was shortened by 3 bases and J by 3 bases, with 6 bases between the two germline ends. CDR1 is MNHEY and CDR2 is SMNVEV in the germline V gene (reference sequence). The CDR3 consists of 14 residues. This sample stems from a study of blood T cell repertoires in COVID-19. The source material was peripheral blood. The clonotype was recovered from a woman aged 50 to 60 who had recovered from COVID-19. The chain uses TRBV27 and TRBJ1-6, with D unresolved. CDR3 in DNA: TGTGCCAGCAGTTTCCGACACTATAATTCACCCCTCCACTTT. Protein: CASSFRHYNSPLHF.